This T cell receptor (beta chain) was retrieved from a study of CD8+CD57+ T cells in acquired aplastic anemia. The table lists this clonotype with many counts. Antigen: not known. General observations from the study: Patients and controls shared under 35 CD8+ CDR3 sequences, which appeared highly expressed in patients and within their immunodominant clones.

The CDR3 is 16 residues long. Looked up from germline, CDR1 is SGHRS and CDR2 is YFSETQ. After removal of 0 bases from V and 1 base from J, the junction contained 4 bases not matched to a gene. Genomic DNA, serving as template, underwent TCR beta VDJ and CDR3 profiling. Using its own MiXCR run on the reads, TCRdb lists one record per CDR3 protein. The table records roughly 150,000 distinct CDR3 sequences, around 40% of them present only once. The chain couples TRBV5-1 to TRBJ2-5, with TRBD2 identical over 9 bases. This TCR was recovered from a human donor in good health. Sample: sorted CD4+, CD8+, or CD8+CD57+ T cells (not recorded which) from PBMCs. Written as DNA, the CDR3 is TGCGCCAGCAGCTTGGTTAGCGGGAGTCGCCAAGAGACCCAGTACTTC. The encoded protein is CASSLVSGSRQETQYF.